A single sample gave rise to the 8 T cell receptor beta chains below, sequenced in a study of molecular identifiers for immune sequencing clone quantification. Each CDR3 protein is one row after TCRdb ran MiXCR on the PCR reads. This table has approximately 680,000 distinct CDR3 sequences, 25% appearing once. The sequenced material came from naive CD8+ T cells from blood, with Jurkat cell RNA spiked in. Subset reported: FACS-sorted CD8+CD4-CCR7+CD45RA+ naive T cells. These receptors all come from a human donor in good health. Some libraries in this study had Jurkat cell RNA spiked in.

This clonotype was observed many times. The gene calls are TRBV5-6 and TRBJ2-1; 8 nucleotides match TRBD1. There are 16 residues in the CDR3. V gave up 4 bases and J gave up 5 bases; unmatched junction bases: 11. Per germline, CDR1 SGHDT and CDR2 YYEEEE. The CDR3 sequence is CASSRAGQGDHNEQFF. The DNA of the CDR3 is TGTGCCAGCAGCCGAGCCGGACAGGGTGACCACAATGAGCAGTTCTTC.

This clonotype came up a few times. This sequence joins TRBV11-3 and TRBJ2-7; D possibly corresponds to TRBD2 (5 bases). The CDR3 is 13 residues long. V lost 4 bases to trimming and J lost 3 bases, with 10 bases between them. Germline loops: CDR1 SGHNT, CDR2 YENEEA. CDR3 nucleotides: TGTGCCAGCAGCTCCGACGAGGGCTACGAGCAGTACTTC. It specifies CASSSDEGYEQYF.

The chain carries TRBV12-3 or TRBV12-4 and TRBJ2-5, with 9 bases aligning to TRBD2. V lost 4 bases and J lost 2; bases outside the gene matches: 8. This CDR3 has 16 amino acids. CDR3 DNA sequence: TGTGCCAGCAGTTCTCAGGCTAGCGGGGTTCAAGAGACCCAGTACTTC. Residues: CASSSQASGVQETQYF.

This clonotype was detected only a few times. This rearrangement joins TRBV4-3 to TRBJ1-1; D ambiguous. CDR1 is LGHNA, CDR2 YSLEER, per germline. The CDR3 spans 15 residues. The V end was cut by 7 bases, the J end by 4 bases, with 19 bases between. DNA for the CDR3: TGCGCCAGCACCCTAACGAGTGGGAGTGGCACTGAAGCTTTCTTT. Translation: CASTLTSGSGTEAFF.

About this clonotype: One end of the junction is discordant with germline, which a read error may explain. The V and J genes are TRBV7-9 and TRBJ2-1; D is possibly TRBD1 (5 bases). The CDR3 sequence is 15 residues long. Germline assignment: CDR1 SEHNR and CDR2 FQNEAQ (reference sequence). CDR3 protein: CASSSAHVGVSEQLF. DNA for the CDR3: TGTGCCAGCAGCTCAGCCCATGTAGGGGTAAGCGAGCAGCTCTTC.

In the case of this clonotype: This may come from a read error, since a much larger clone is one base off. The chain joins TRBV3-1 to TRBJ2-7; D might be TRBD2 (5 bases). This CDR3 comprises 14 residues. Germline assignment: CDR1 LGHDT and CDR2 YNNKEL (reference sequence). This chain's CDR3 is CASSQGPDSCEQYF. For the CDR3, the DNA is TGTGCCAGCAGCCAAGGCCCGGACTCCTGCGAGCAGTACTTC.

This clonotype was detected only a few times. This chain links TRBV7-9 with TRBJ1-2, with D perhaps matching TRBD1 (5 bases). Between the trimmed V and J ends, which lost 3 bases and 12 bases, there was a span of 11 bases. Germline lookup yields CDR1 SEHNR and CDR2 FQNEAQ (reference sequence). This CDR3 spans 11 amino acids. The CDR3 is CASSLGQADTF. The CDR3 DNA sequence: TGTGCCAGCAGCTTGGGGCAGGCAGACACCTTC.

A few counts support this clonotype. This chain joins TRBV3-1 and TRBJ2-1; the match to TRBD2 covers 7 bases. The CDR3 runs 18 residues. CDR1 and CDR2 from the germline V gene are LGHDT and YNNKEL (reference sequence). J lost 4 bases, V lost 2 bases, and 14 bases had no gene match. This CDR3 is CASSQTMRTSAGYNEQFF. As DNA, the CDR3 is TGTGCCAGCAGCCAAACGATGAGAACTAGCGCGGGATACAATGAGCAGTTCTTC.